The subject of this entry is one T cell receptor (beta chain). The antigen remains unidentified. These data are taken from a study of cytomegalovirus exposure and HLA in healthy donors. Amplification used 60 Vbeta primers and 13 Jbeta primers. This table comes from immunoSEQ multiplex PCR, and its TCRdb copy is limited to in-frame clones, with some not included. In the table there are about 240,000 clones, about 80% of which are singletons. Healthy bone marrow donors made up the donors. Study findings and constraints: Of the V segments, some could not be distinguished, including TRBV6-2 and TRBV6-3, and were excluded. Earlier analysis looked at TCR beta V segments, and most were productive about 90% or about 30% of the time. There were 150 to 200 TCR beta chains listed as cytomegalovirus-associated.

The germline CDR1 and CDR2 sequences are LNHNV and YYDKDF (reference sequence). CDR3 length: 16 amino acids. Trimming took 0 bases from V and 2 from J; bases not matched to a gene: 3. The V and J genes are TRBV15 and TRBJ2-5, with 10 bases aligning to TRBD2. The sample taken for sequencing was PBMCs. The source of this sequence is a woman aged 60 to 75 in good health and CMV-seropositive. The CDR3 sequence is CATSRDGTSVQETQYF. DNA of the CDR3: TGTGCCACCAGCAGAGACGGGACTAGCGTACAAGAGACCCAGTACTTC.